The entry below describes one T cell receptor (beta chain). The data were obtained in a study of blood T cell repertoires in COVID-19. Study-level information: From T cells, B-cell-depleted T cells, or PBMCs came the material, which was cDNA or gDNA.

As processed by the authors: Reference gene primer amplification in the assay estimated nucleated cell counts. Method: immunoSEQ multiplex PCR; TCRdb's copy keeps in-frame clones and lacks some. From that table come the V and J calls and clone size; the DNA was used to work out D and trimming. The repertoire has roughly 260,000 clones, over 80% of them found once; the top ten carry roughly 3.6%. Per germline, CDR1 KGHSH and CDR2 LQKENI. There are 14 residues in the CDR3. The trim removed 0 bases at V and 7 bases at J, leaving 5 bases unmatched. This sequence originates from a woman between 35 and 50 years old with acute or convalescent COVID-19. Sequenced material: peripheral blood. The rearrangement uses TRBV18 and TRBJ1-1; 7 bases match TRBD1. CDR3 DNA sequence: TGTGCCAGCTCACCACCCGGGACAGACTATGAAGCTTTCTTT. It is translated as CASSPPGTDYEAFF.